This T cell receptor beta chain appears in the sequencing data of a study of CD8 T cells in ankylosing spondylitis (dated by TCRdb to 2015 to 2018). The study in broad terms: To find TCR variants linked to disease, the study profiled T cell receptor beta repertoires in ankylosing spondylitis patients and healthy donors. The full study cohort comprised 20 to 25 ankylosing spondylitis patients and roughly 100 healthy donors. Samples of peripheral blood were taken, and for ankylosing spondylitis patients, synovial fluid was collected as well.

What the work shows at the level of the full study, not this receptor alone: According to the report, matched synovial fluid samples from ankylosing spondylitis patients were significantly enriched for the disease-linked clones. A TCR beta motif of fewer than 10 highly homologous amino acid variants appeared characteristic of blood from ankylosing spondylitis patients. A CD8+ phenotype was shown by the disease-linked clones, which were found at relatively low frequencies in peripheral blood. Some motif variants were previously reported in synovial fluid and blood of reactive arthritis patients, suggesting common disease-initiation mechanisms.

Trimming leaves V shorter by 3 bases and J shorter by 2 bases, with the junction holding 6 bases beyond the gene matches. CDR1 DFQATT and CDR2 SNEGSKA are derived from the germline V gene (reference sequence). The CDR3 sequence holds 15 residues, the cysteine and phenylalanine included. The retained sequence is limited to the CDR3, 45 bases, with the frame set at the first base. Points on this clonotype: Its target antigen remains unknown. The input lacks base qualities; no much larger clone sits a single base away.

Sequencing took place on an Illumina HiSeq 2500. Quantitative 5'-RACE with molecular barcodes was the method used to prepare the TCR beta libraries. The original methods were these. A new computational method based on a probabilistic model of VDJ rearrangement was used to identify disease-linked TCR variants. Using fastp at Q25 and MiXCR, TCRdb reprocessed the public reads and kept productive beta chains. Each CDR3 protein appears once, grouped with its most common genes and DNA. TCRdb assigned the V and J calls; the authors' analysis was not used. The sample table records hundreds of thousands of distinct CDR3 sequences; around 18% of these occur just once. The ten largest clones take up 7.5% to 9.5% of the sample.

The clonotype originates from a male donor with ankylosing spondylitis or in good health (not recorded which). This receptor chain uses TRBV20-1 and TRBJ2-3; TRBD2 lines up with 9 middle nucleotides. The sample taken for sequencing was blood, either unsorted or a sorted T cell fraction (not recorded which). Here the CDR3 is given as CSARGLAKPTDTQYF. The DNA sequence is as follows: TGCAGTGCTAGGGGACTAGCAAAACCCACAGATACGCAGTATTTT.